The 31 T cell receptor beta chains given below trace back to one sample, sequenced in a study of tumor-infiltrating lymphocytes in primary liver carcinoma. Total RNA and DNA came together from 20-30 mg of bulk tissue without cell sorting. Priming with a constant-region primer yielded TCR beta cDNA from roughly 490 ng total RNA. For TCR beta, libraries were produced by three nested multiplex PCR rounds using slightly modified ARM-PCR. A C-beta reverse primer and TRBV1-TRBV30 forward primers served in each of the first two PCR rounds, at around 10 cycles apiece. From the multiplex PCR reads, TCRdb called clonotypes with MiXCR, one entry per CDR3 protein. Altogether roughly 190,000 distinct CDR3 sequences are present, around four fifths being singletons, with the ten largest covering approximately 18%. The sample taken for sequencing was tumor tissue from primary liver carcinoma. Receptors originate from a man aged 35 to 55 with primary liver carcinoma and hepatitis B virus infection.

Turning to this clonotype: Mismatch with germline at one junction end may stem from a read error. The chain is built from TRBV5-6 and TRBJ1-1; perhaps TRBD1 as D (5 bases). The CDR3 has 15 amino acids. Germline V lookup: CDR1 SGHDT, CDR2 YYEEEE. This CDR3 is CTSSVSTAVGLSAFF. In DNA, the CDR3 is TGTACCAGCAGCGTCTCGACAGCCGTTGGTCTCTCAGCTTTCTTT.

With respect to this clonotype: The junction differs from germline at one of its ends, possibly a read error. The chain has TRBV29-1 and TRBJ2-1; 7 bases line up with TRBD2. The V gene's germline CDR1 is SQVTM and CDR2 ANQGSEA. The length of the CDR3 is 14 residues. The DNA for the CDR3 is TGCATCGTTGCCGTAGCTAGCGGTTACGATGAACAGTTCTTC. It encodes CIVAVASGYDEQFF.

Remarks on this clonotype: One end of the junction fails to match germline, which may point to a read error. J is TRBJ1-1 and V is TRBV11-2; D is unresolved. This CDR3 region has 14 residues. The germline gives CDR1 SGHAT, CDR2 FQNNGV. The CDR3 sequence is CASNPLWPNTEAFF. Written as DNA, the CDR3 is TGTGCTAGCAACCCCCTCTGGCCGAACACTGAAGCTTTCTTT.

This clonotype was seen a single time. This sequence joins TRBV30 and TRBJ1-5; TRBD1 might be the D (6 bases). Germline CDR1 is GTSNPN and CDR2 is SVGIG (reference sequence). Between the trimmed V and J ends, which lost 8 bases and 5 bases, there was a span of 22 bases. The CDR3 has 15 amino acids. The CDR3 reads CARALAGGRYQPQHF. CDR3 DNA: TGTGCCCGGGCCCTCGCGGGGGGCCGCTATCAGCCCCAGCATTTT. The variable domain in full, with the rest retrieved from reference TRBV30 and TRBJ1-5, is SQTIHQWPATLVQPVGSPLSLECTVEGTSNPNLYWYRQAAGRGLQLLFYSVGIGQISSEVPQNLSASRPQDRQFILSSKKLLLSDSGFYLCARALAGGRYQPQHFGDGTRLSIL.

Details on this clonotype: This may come from a read error, since a much larger clone is one base off. The chain recombines TRBV28 with TRBJ2-3; either TRBD1 or TRBD2 may fit D (7 bases each). This CDR3 has 15 amino acids. The V gene's germline CDR1 is MDHEN and CDR2 SYDVKM. With 10 bases removed from V and 4 bases from J, the gap between germline ends came to 21 bases. The CDR3 loop is CANSRGGSAADTQYF. The CDR3 bases are TGTGCCAACAGCAGGGGGGGTTCGGCGGCAGATACGCAGTATTTT.

Worth noting for this clonotype: Compared with germline, one end of the junction differs, possibly owing to a read error. The V and J genes are TRBV6-5 and TRBJ2-1; no definite D call. Germline V lookup: CDR1 MNHEY, CDR2 SVGAGI. This CDR3 has 14 residues. The DNA of the CDR3 is TGTGACAGCAGCCCTCGGCCCAGCTTTGGTGAGCACTTCTTC. Amino acids: CDSSPRPSFGEHFF.

The sample holds one count of this clonotype. In this CDR3 the conserved last residue, phenylalanine or tryptophan, is missing, so a read error is likely. V gene TRBV11-2 combines with J gene TRBJ1-5; the D gene is possibly TRBD1 (6 bases). The CDR3 length is 17 residues. The germline V gene has CDR1 SGHAT and CDR2 FQNNGV. This chain's CDR3 is CVSSLVGVTGRNQPQHS. DNA for the CDR3: TGTGTCAGCAGCTTAGTAGGGGTAACAGGGCGCAATCAGCCCCAGCATTCT.

This clonotype showed up many times. This chain links TRBV4-1 with TRBJ2-3, with 16 positions matching TRBD2. Germline V gene sequence: CDR1 MGHRA, CDR2 YSYEKL. The CDR3 sequence is 19 residues long. Germline trimming cut 2 bases from V and 3 bases from J; bases unmatched to any gene: 8. CDR3 residues: CASSQSGTSGGAATDTQYF. CDR3 DNA sequence: TGCGCCAGCAGCCAATCCGGGACTAGCGGGGGGGCCGCGACAGATACGCAGTATTTT.

The J gene is TRBJ2-5, the V gene TRBV6-1, with 8 positions matching TRBD2. The CDR3 spans 15 residues. The V gene end was trimmed by 11 bases and the J gene end by 5 bases; junction bases not matched to a gene: 16. Germline CDR1 reads MNHNS; CDR2 reads SASEGT. This CDR3 reads CAATGLAGGSETQYF. The CDR3 region has the DNA TGTGCCGCCACTGGACTAGCTGGGGGTTCGGAGACCCAGTACTTC.

The chain links TRBV12-3 or TRBV12-4 to TRBJ2-7; weak D call: TRBD2 (5 bases). The CDR3 has 15 amino acids. Trimming left V 6 bases short and J 0 bases short, with 15 bases between. CDR3 loop: CASRPQPAVSYEQYF. For the CDR3, the DNA is TGTGCCAGCAGACCTCAGCCAGCGGTCTCCTACGAGCAGTACTTC.

As regards this clonotype: A much larger clone is a single base away; this may be a read error. This chain links TRBV5-1 with TRBJ2-1; D gene unclear. This CDR3 is 14 amino acids long. Germline V gives CDR1 SGHRS, CDR2 YFSETQ. The CDR3 DNA follows: TGCGCCAGCAGGGATAGTAGCTCCTACAATGAGCAGTTATTC. Protein sequence: CASRDSSSYNEQLF.

About this clonotype itself: One end of the junction is discordant with germline, which a read error may explain. The chain combines TRBV11-2 with TRBJ2-7; 7 nucleotides match TRBD2. CDR3 length: 15 residues. Germline CDR1 and CDR2: SGHAT and FQNNGV. Here the CDR3 DNA reads TGTGCCAGCAACTTAGGACTAGGACGGTCCTACGGGCAGTGCTTC. Translated: CASNLGLGRSYGQCF. Full variable domain (outside the CDR3, taken from reference TRBV11-2 and TRBJ2-7): EAGVAQSPRYKIIEKRQSVAFWCNPISGHATLYWYQQILGQGPKLLIQFQNNGVVDDSQLPKDRFSAERLKGVDSTLKIQPAKLEDSAVYLCASNLGLGRSYGQCFGPGTRLTVT.

Ten or more counts support this clonotype. The V gene is TRBV28, the J gene TRBJ2-7; 8 positions match TRBD1. Germline V gene lookup returns CDR1 MDHEN and CDR2 SYDVKM. The CDR3 is 15 amino acids. The trim removed 6 bases at V and 9 bases at J, leaving 16 bases unmatched. The CDR3 spells CASSHGQGPLWRQYF. CDR3 nucleotide sequence: TGTGCCAGCAGCCACGGACAGGGTCCGTTGTGGAGGCAGTACTTC.

As concerns this clonotype: One end of the junction fails to match germline, which may point to a read error. The chain combines TRBV29-1 with TRBJ2-5; D is unresolved. CDR1 SQVTM and CDR2 ANQGSEA come from the germline V gene. The CDR3 is 15 residues long. The CDR3 protein is CIVEGAGHFQETQYF. In nucleotides, the CDR3 is TGCATCGTTGAAGGAGCCGGGCATTTCCAAGAGACCCAGTACTTC.

Points on this clonotype: This likely comes from a read error, as the CDR3 has no conserved phenylalanine or tryptophan at its end. The chain uses TRBV11-3 and TRBJ2-1; 8 bases are a match to TRBD2. The CDR3 length is 16 residues. Germline V CDR1 and CDR2: SGHNT, YENEEA. The CDR3: CASRLGIPGGRSEQFS. In nucleotides, the CDR3 is TGTGCCAGCAGATTAGGTATACCGGGAGGGCGAAGTGAGCAGTTCTCC.

This clonotype occurred once. The chain recombines TRBV6-2 or TRBV6-3 with TRBJ1-5; D ambiguous. The length of the CDR3 is 17 residues. Trimming cost V 7 bases and J 4 bases, with 23 bases left between them. Germline CDR1 is MNHEY and CDR2 is SVGEGT. The CDR3 DNA follows: TGTGCCAGCATGCCATTCCCTCTTAGACGGATTAATCAGCCCCAGCATTTT. Its protein is CASMPFPLRRINQPQHF.

This clonotype was seen more than once but under ten times. No conserved phenylalanine or tryptophan ends this CDR3, so it is likely a read error. The V gene is TRBV29-1, the J gene TRBJ2-2; no clear D. Trimming took off 4 bases at V and 5 bases at J, with 11 bases between the two ends. The CDR3 is 13 residues long. CDR1 is SQVTM and CDR2 is ANQGSEA in the germline V gene. In DNA form, the CDR3 reads TGCAGCGTTGCACAAAAACCTACCGGGGAGCTGTTTTAT. Translating it yields CSVAQKPTGELFY.

In regard to this clonotype: The junction differs from germline at one of its ends, possibly a read error. This chain uses TRBV6-1 with TRBJ2-1; D may be TRBD1 or TRBD2 (5 bases each). This CDR3 contains 13 residues. Germline assignment: CDR1 MNHNS and CDR2 SASEGT. CDR3 amino acids: CASTEERGIEQFF. CDR3 in DNA: TGTGCTAGCACTGAAGAGAGGGGCATTGAGCAGTTCTTC.

Concerning this clonotype itself: Since no conserved phenylalanine or tryptophan closes the CDR3, a read error is the likely cause. This chain uses TRBV4-2 with TRBJ1-2, with 8 bases aligning to TRBD1. The length of the CDR3 is 16 residues. Germline values: CDR1 LGHNA, CDR2 YNFKEQ. This chain's CDR3 is CANSQGAWGQDYGYTL. DNA for the CDR3: TGTGCCAACAGCCAAGGGGCGTGGGGACAGGACTATGGCTACACCTTG.

Written as DNA, the CDR3 is TGCATCATTGGGGGAGGCAATCAGCCCCAGCATTTT. As protein: CIIGGGNQPQHF. The genes are TRBV29-1 and TRBJ1-5, with a possible D match to TRBD1 (5 bases). CDR1 and CDR2 (germline): SQVTM, ANQGSEA. This CDR3 has 12 residues.

The chain has TRBV29-1 and TRBJ2-3; 10 positions match TRBD2. The CDR3 length is 14 residues. Germline V CDR1 and CDR2: SQVTM, ANQGSEA. The CDR3 DNA reads TGCATCGTCACTCTAGCGGGAGTTACAGATACGCAGTATTTT. This sequence encodes CIVTLAGVTDTQYF.

This clonotype has ten or more counts. J is TRBJ2-1 and V is TRBV6-1; 12 nucleotides match TRBD2. The CDR3 is 16 residues long. Looked up from germline, CDR1 is MNHNS and CDR2 is SASEGT. Trimming cost V 1 base and J 4 bases; bases outside gene matches: 2. CDR3 region: CASSEETSGRYNEQFF. For the CDR3, the DNA is TGTGCCAGCAGTGAAGAGACTAGCGGGAGATACAATGAGCAGTTCTTC.

This clonotype was counted ten times or more. The chain is built from TRBV28 and TRBJ2-7; D uncertain. The ends were cut back, 6 bases at V and 4 bases at J, with 13 bases in the middle. This CDR3 has 13 amino acids. CDR1 is MDHEN, CDR2 SYDVKM, per germline. The CDR3 reads CASSYTPFYEQYF. In DNA, the CDR3 is TGTGCCAGCAGCTACACTCCATTTTACGAGCAGTACTTC.

V is TRBV6-1 and J is TRBJ2-6, with TRBD1 as a possible D gene (5 bases). CDR3 size: 14 residues. V gave up 4 bases and J gave up 18 bases, with 22 bases separating them. Per the germline V gene, CDR1 is MNHNS and CDR2 is SASEGT. CDR3 region: CASSAVSGANLPTF. In DNA, the CDR3 is TGTGCCAGCAGTGCAGTCTCTGGGGCCAACCTCCCGACTTTC.

Worth noting for this clonotype: One end of the junction varies from germline; a read error may be responsible. The rearrangement uses TRBV28 and TRBJ1-6; possibly TRBD1 for D (6 bases). Germline V gene data show CDR1 as MDHEN and CDR2 as SYDVKM. This CDR3 has 18 residues. In DNA, the CDR3 is TGTACCAGTCAACCCGGGACCGGGGGCGAGATGGAGAATTCACCCTTCCACTTT. Translating gives CTSQPGTGGEMENSPFHF.

As for this clonotype: This clone may be a read error of a much larger clone one base away. CDR3 sequence reads: CASSAVASSYEQYF. CDR3 in DNA: TGTGCCAGCAGCGCCGTGGCGAGCTCCTACGAGCAGTACTTC. The chain carries TRBV7-9 and TRBJ2-7; D not certain. Germline V gene data show CDR1 as SEHNR and CDR2 as FQNEAQ (reference sequence). The CDR3 spans 14 residues. The V and J ends lost 5 bases and 0 bases respectively, with 11 bases between them.

DNA for the CDR3: TGTGCCAGTAATTTAGATCTTGGGGGGCTCAGGCTGTTTTTT. Translating gives CASNLDLGGLRLFF. V gene TRBV11-2 combines with J gene TRBJ1-4, with D tentatively TRBD1 (6 bases). CDR1 SGHAT and CDR2 FQNNGV come from the germline V gene. CDR3 length equals 14 residues. V was shortened by 9 bases and J by 14 bases, with 25 bases between the two germline ends.

On this clonotype: The junction departs from germline at one end; a sequencing error may be responsible. This rearrangement joins TRBV29-1 to TRBJ1-1; D gene uncertain. CDR3 size: 12 residues. CDR1 is SQVTM and CDR2 is ANQGSEA in the germline V gene. Written as DNA, the CDR3 is TGCAGCATTGAATCCGGGATCACTGAACCTTTCTTT. It encodes CSIESGITEPFF.

This clonotype was seen a few times. At one end, the junction sequence differs from germline, possibly due to a read error. The rearrangement links TRBV6-2 or TRBV6-3 to TRBJ1-2; D is unresolved. Germline V gene sequence: CDR1 MNHEY, CDR2 SVGEGT. The CDR3 is 14 amino acids. The CDR3 coding sequence is TGTACCAGTAGCTCCGGACCAATGAACTATGGCTACATCTTC. It is translated as CTSSSGPMNYGYIF.

With regard to this clonotype: A junction end diverges from the germline sequence, so it may reflect a read error. In DNA form, the CDR3 reads TGTGCTAGCAGTAGAGGGACAGGGGGTAATGAAGAACTGTTTTTT. Its translation: CASSRGTGGNEELFF. This chain uses TRBV28 with TRBJ1-4, with 11 bases lining up with TRBD1. CDR3 length: 15 residues. CDR1 and CDR2 from the germline V gene are MDHEN and SYDVKM.

A word on this clonotype: One end of the junction varies from germline; a read error may be responsible. V is TRBV5-1 and J is TRBJ2-7; D is possibly TRBD1 (5 bases). Germline CDR1 reads SGHRS; CDR2 reads YFSETQ. The CDR3 is made up of 13 amino acids. The CDR3 reads CASREPASYEQYF. CDR3 nucleotide sequence: TGTGCCAGCAGGGAACCTGCTAGTTACGAGCAGTACTTT.